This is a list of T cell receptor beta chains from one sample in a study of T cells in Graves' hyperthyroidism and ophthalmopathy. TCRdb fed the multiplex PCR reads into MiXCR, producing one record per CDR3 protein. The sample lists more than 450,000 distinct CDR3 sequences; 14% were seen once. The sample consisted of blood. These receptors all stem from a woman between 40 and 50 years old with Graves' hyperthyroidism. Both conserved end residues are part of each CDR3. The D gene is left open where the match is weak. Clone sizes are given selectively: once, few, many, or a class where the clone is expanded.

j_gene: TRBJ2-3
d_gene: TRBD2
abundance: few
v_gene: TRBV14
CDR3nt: TGTGCCAGCAGCCAGTACGGCCTAGCGGGCCCCACAGATACGCAGTATTTT
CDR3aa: CASSQYGLAGPTDTQYF

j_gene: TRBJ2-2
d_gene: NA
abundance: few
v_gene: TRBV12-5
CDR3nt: TGTGCTAGTGGTTTGCCATCCCGAGAGCTGTTTTTT
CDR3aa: CASGLPSRELFF

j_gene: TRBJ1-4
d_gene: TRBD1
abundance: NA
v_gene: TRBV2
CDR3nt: TGTGCCAGCAGAATGGGGACAGGGGGCTGGAAGACTGAAAAACTGTTTTTT
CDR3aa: CASRMGTGGWKTEKLFF

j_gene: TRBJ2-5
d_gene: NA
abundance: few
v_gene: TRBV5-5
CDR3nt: TGTGCCAGCGGGACCGGAGGGTGGGAGACCCAGTACTTC
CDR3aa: CASGTGGWETQYF

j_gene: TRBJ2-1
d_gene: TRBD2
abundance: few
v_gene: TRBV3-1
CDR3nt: TGTGCCAGCAGCCAAGGGACGGCTAGCGGGATGAATGAGCAGTTCTTC
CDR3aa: CASSQGTASGMNEQFF

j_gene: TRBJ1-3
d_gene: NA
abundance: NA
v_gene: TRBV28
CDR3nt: TGTGCCAGCAGTTTTGGTTACTCTGGAAACACCATATATTTT
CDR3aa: CASSFGYSGNTIYF

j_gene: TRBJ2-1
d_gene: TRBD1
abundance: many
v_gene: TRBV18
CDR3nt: TGTGCCAGCTCACACGCGGACAGGGTGCAGTTCTTC
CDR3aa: CASSHADRVQFF

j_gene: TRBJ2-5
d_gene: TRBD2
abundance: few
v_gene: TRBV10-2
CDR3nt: TGCGCCAGCCTAGCGGGAGTTACAGAGACCCAGTACTTC
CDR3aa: CASLAGVTETQYF

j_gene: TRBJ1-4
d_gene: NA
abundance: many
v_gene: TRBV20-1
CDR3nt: TGCAGTGCTAGAGATAGGTGGGACACAAGTGAAAAACTGTTTTTT
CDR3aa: CSARDRWDTSEKLFF

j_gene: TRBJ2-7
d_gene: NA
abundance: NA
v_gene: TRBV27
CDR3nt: TGTGCCAGGGTGGTACGCCACTCCTACGAGCAGTACTTC
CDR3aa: CARVVRHSYEQYF

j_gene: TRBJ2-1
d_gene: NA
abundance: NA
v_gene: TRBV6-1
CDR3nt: TGTGCCAGCAGTGATATAACCGGCAGGGGTGCCTACAATGAGCAGTTCTTC
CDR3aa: CASSDITGRGAYNEQFF

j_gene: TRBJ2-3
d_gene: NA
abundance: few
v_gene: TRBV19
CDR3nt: TGTGCCAGTAACTCGGAGCGGTTGACAGATACGCAGTATTTT
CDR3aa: CASNSERLTDTQYF

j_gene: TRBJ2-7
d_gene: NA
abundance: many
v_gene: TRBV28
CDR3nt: TGTGCCAGCGGGTTGCAGGGTAGGGAGCAGTACTTC
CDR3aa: CASGLQGREQYF

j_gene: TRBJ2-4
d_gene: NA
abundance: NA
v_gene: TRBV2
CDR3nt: TGTGCCAGCAGTGAATACGAGAGTCTGTACTTC
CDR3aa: CASSEYESLYF

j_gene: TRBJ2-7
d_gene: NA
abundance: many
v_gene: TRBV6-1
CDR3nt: TGTGCCAGCAGCACCGAGACCTACGAGCAGTACTTC
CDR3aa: CASSTETYEQYF

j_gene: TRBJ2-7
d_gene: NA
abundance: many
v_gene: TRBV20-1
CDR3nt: TGCAGTGCTAGAGAGGCCGGCTACGAGCAGTACTTC
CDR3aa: CSAREAGYEQYF

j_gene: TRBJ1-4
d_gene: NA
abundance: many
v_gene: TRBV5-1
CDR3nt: TGCGCCAGCAGCTTGGGAACAACTAATGAAAAACTGTTTTTT
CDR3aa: CASSLGTTNEKLFF

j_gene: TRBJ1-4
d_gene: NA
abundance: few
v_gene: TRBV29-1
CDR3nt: TGCAGCGTTGAATCGGGGTTTAATGAAAAACTGTTTTTT
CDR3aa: CSVESGFNEKLFF

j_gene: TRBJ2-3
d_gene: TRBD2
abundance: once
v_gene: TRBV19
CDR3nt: TGTGCCAGTAGTTTACTAGGGACTAGCGGGAGATTGGTGCAGTATTTT
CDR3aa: CASSLLGTSGRLVQYF

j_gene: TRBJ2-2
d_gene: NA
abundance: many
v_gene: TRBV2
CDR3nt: TGTGCCAGCAGTGAGGAGACTCAAAGCACCGGGGAGCTGTTTTTT
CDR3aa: CASSEETQSTGELFF

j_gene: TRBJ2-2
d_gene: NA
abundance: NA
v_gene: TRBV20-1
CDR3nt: TGCAGTGCTCAGCGGACAGCGAACACCGGGGAGCTGTTTTTT
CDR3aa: CSAQRTANTGELFF

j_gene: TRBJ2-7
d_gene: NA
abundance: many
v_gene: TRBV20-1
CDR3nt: TGCAGTGCTAGAGATGCTAGCGAATATTCCTACGAGCAGTACTTC
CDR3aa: CSARDASEYSYEQYF

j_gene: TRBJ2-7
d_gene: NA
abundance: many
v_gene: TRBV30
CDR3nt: TGTGCCTGGAGTGCTCACTCCTACGAGCAGTACTTC
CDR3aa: CAWSAHSYEQYF

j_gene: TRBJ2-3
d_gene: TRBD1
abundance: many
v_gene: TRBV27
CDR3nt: TGTGCCAGCAGACGCGGACAGGTCTCGGGAGATACGCAGTATTTT
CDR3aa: CASRRGQVSGDTQYF

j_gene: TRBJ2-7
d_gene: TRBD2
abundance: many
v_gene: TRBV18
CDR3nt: TGTGCCAGCTCCCCGAATAGCGGGAGCGACGAGCAGTACTTC
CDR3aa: CASSPNSGSDEQYF

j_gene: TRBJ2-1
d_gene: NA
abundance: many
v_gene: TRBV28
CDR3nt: TGTGCCAGCAGTTTACGGGGACGTCCTCCCGGGTTCTTC
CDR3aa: CASSLRGRPPGFF

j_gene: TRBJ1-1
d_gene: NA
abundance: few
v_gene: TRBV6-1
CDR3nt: TGTGCCAGCACCCTAGGGTGGGACACTGAAGCTTTCTTT
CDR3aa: CASTLGWDTEAFF

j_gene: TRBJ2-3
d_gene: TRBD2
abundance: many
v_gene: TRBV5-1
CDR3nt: TGCGCCAGCAGCTGGGAGACTAGCGGGAGAGGCACAGATACGCAGTATTTT
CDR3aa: CASSWETSGRGTDTQYF

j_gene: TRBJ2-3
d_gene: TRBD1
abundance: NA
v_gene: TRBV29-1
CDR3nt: TGCAGCGTTGACGGCAGGGGGCCGACAGATACGCAGTATTTT
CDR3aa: CSVDGRGPTDTQYF

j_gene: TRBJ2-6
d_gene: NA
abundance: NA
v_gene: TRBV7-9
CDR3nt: TGTGCCAGCAGCTTAGCGGGGCGTGGGGCCAACGTCCTGACTTTC
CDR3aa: CASSLAGRGANVLTF

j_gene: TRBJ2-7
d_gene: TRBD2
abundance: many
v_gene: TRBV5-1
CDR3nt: TGCGCCAGCAGCATCGCGGGAGCTAGCTCCTACGAGCAGTACTTC
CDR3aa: CASSIAGASSYEQYF

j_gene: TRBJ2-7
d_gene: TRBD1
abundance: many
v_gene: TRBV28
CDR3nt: TGTGCCAGCATCCGGCGGACAGGAAGGATCGAGCAGTACTTC
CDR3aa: CASIRRTGRIEQYF

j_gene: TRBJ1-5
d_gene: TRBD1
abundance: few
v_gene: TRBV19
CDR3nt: TGTGCCAGTAGTATTCGGACAGGGGCAAATAGCAATCAGCCCCAGCATTTT
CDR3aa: CASSIRTGANSNQPQHF